Below, 32 T cell receptor beta chains from the same sample are listed, as sequenced in a study of T cell responses to AZD1222 COVID-19 vaccine listed by TCRdb under 2021. The sample's time point label is to be understood as: about 28 days (+/-7) after the second vaccine dose. In the paper's terms, the treatment or condition label means: meningococcal conjugate vaccine given as trial control. Libraries were prepared through the immunoSEQ multiplex PCR assay. TCRdb provides this immuneACCESS table in a form limited to in-frame rearrangements. Some clones are lacking; in checked studies, under half of them reflect an unresolved V gene, and why the rest are absent is not known. This sample lists 200,000 to 250,000 clones; 90% to 95% were detected once. The ten largest clones add up to roughly 1.8% of the sample. The sequenced sample was peripheral blood, obtained 28 days after the second dose of the MenACWY control vaccine. The source is an adult who received the MenACWY meningococcal vaccine as a control.

This clone was found once. The V call is TRBV27, the J call TRBJ1-4; no clear D. The CDR3 has 15 amino acids. CDR1 and CDR2 (germline): MNHEY, SMNVEV (reference sequence). Trimming removed 6 bases at V and 6 bases at J, with 17 bases between. Written as DNA, the CDR3 is TGTGCCAGCAGCACCTGGTTGGGGAGCGATGAAAAACTGTTTTTT. Residues: CASSTWLGSDEKLFF. The full variable domain, with the rest looked up from reference TRBV27 and TRBJ1-4, is EAQVTQNPRYLITVTGKKLTVTCSQNMNHEYMSWYRQDPGLGLRQIYYSMNVEVTDKGDVPEGYKVSRKEKRNFPLILESPSPNQTSLYFCASSTWLGSDEKLFFGSGTQLSVL.

The J gene is TRBJ1-2, the V gene TRBV19; TRBD1 matches at 7 bases. The CDR3 extends over 14 amino acids. The junction had 14 bases not matched to a gene; V was cut back by 9 bases and J by 7 bases. Germline CDR1 and CDR2: LNHDA and SQIVND (reference sequence). CDR3 residues: CASRITGELSGYTF. The CDR3 DNA reads as TGTGCCAGCCGGATTACAGGGGAGTTATCTGGCTACACCTTC.

The chain links TRBV11-2 to TRBJ1-4; tentative D call: TRBD1 (5 bases). V was clipped by 4 bases and J by 5 bases, with 14 bases between them. This CDR3 has 15 residues. The germline V gene has CDR1 SGHAT and CDR2 FQNNGV. CDR3 bases: TGTGCCAGCAGCTCCCTCAGGGCAGGGAATGAAAAACTGTTTTTT. Protein product: CASSSLRAGNEKLFF.

The V call is TRBV14, the J call TRBJ1-6; D might be TRBD1 (5 bases). Germline assignment: CDR1 SGHDN and CDR2 FVKESK. This CDR3 comprises 20 residues. Between the trimmed V and J ends, which lost 0 bases and 5 bases, there was a span of 23 bases. The CDR3 DNA reads TGTGCCAGCAGCCAAGATCTGATTTTTAGGGTCAGGGTCAATAATTCACCCCTCCACTTT. Translated, it gives CASSQDLIFRVRVNNSPLHF.

For this clone: The same CDR3 is also encoded by other DNA sequences in this sample. This rearrangement joins TRBV4-3 to TRBJ2-7; perhaps TRBD1 as D (5 bases). Germline V gives CDR1 LGHNA, CDR2 YSLEER. This CDR3 contains 13 residues. The V and J ends lost 3 bases and 3 bases respectively, with 9 bases between them. The CDR3 DNA sequence: TGCGCCAGCAGCCAGTGGCAGGGCTACGAGCAGTACTTC. Translating it yields CASSQWQGYEQYF.

In DNA form, the CDR3 reads TGTGCCAGTAAGGGTAGTGCAACTAATGAAAAACTGTTTTTT. Encoded protein: CASKGSATNEKLFF. The chain uses TRBV19 and TRBJ1-4; no clear D. CDR1 and CDR2 (germline): LNHDA, SQIVND (reference sequence). Trimming left V 7 bases short and J 0 bases short, with 9 bases between. The CDR3 loop spans 14 amino acids. Together with reference TRBV19 and TRBJ1-4, the CDR3 gives the full variable domain: DGGITQSPKYLFRKEGQNVTLSCEQNLNHDAMYWYRQDPGQGLRLIYYSQIVNDFQKGDIAEGYSVSREKKESFPLTVTSAQKNPTAFYLCASKGSATNEKLFFGSGTQLSVL.

The V gene is TRBV11-2, the J gene TRBJ2-5; 11 nucleotides align to TRBD1. Trimming cost V 1 base and J 5 bases; bases outside gene matches: 9. The CDR3 length is 17 residues. The germline V gene encodes CDR1 SGHAT and CDR2 FQNNGV. The CDR3 nucleotides are TGTGCCAGCAGCTTAGTACACCGGGACAGGGGGTGGGAGACCCAGTACTTC. Translated: CASSLVHRDRGWETQYF.

V gene TRBV7-3 combines with J gene TRBJ2-7, with 12 bases that match TRBD2. Germline V gene data show CDR1 as SGHTA and CDR2 as FQGTGA. Unmatched junction bases numbered 4, after V lost 5 bases and J lost 2 bases. This CDR3 has 15 residues. CDR3 nucleotide sequence: TGTGCCAGCAGCATAGGACTAGCGGGACCCTACGAGCAGTACTTC. Protein sequence: CASSIGLAGPYEQYF.

The chain links TRBV7-6 to TRBJ1-4, with D maybe TRBD1 (5 bases). This CDR3 has 15 residues. The V end was cut by 5 bases, the J end by 5 bases, with 15 bases between. The V gene's germline CDR1 is SGHVS and CDR2 FNYEAQ. CDR3: CASSLRGGTNEKLFF. The DNA for the CDR3 is TGTGCCAGCAGCCTTAGGGGTGGAACGAATGAAAAACTGTTTTTT.

This clone appeared a single time. The V gene is TRBV3-1 (or the pseudogene TRBV3-2), the J gene TRBJ1-1; D gene uncertain. The V and J ends lost 1 base and 2 bases respectively, with 5 bases between them. The CDR3 extends over 13 amino acids. Germline V gene lookup returns CDR1 LGHDT and CDR2 YNNKEL (reference sequence). The CDR3 nucleotides read TGTGCCAGCAGCCAAGGGCACAACACTGAAGCTTTCTTT. It yields the protein CASSQGHNTEAFF.

The V call is TRBV30, the J call TRBJ2-5, with 9 bases that match TRBD2. Germline CDR1 reads GTSNPN; CDR2 reads SVGIG (reference sequence). The CDR3 has 15 amino acids. Losses at the gene ends were 1 base for V and 1 base for J; bases not matched to a gene: 4. CDR3 loop: CAWSGREGRQETQYF. CDR3 coding DNA: TGTGCCTGGAGTGGGCGGGAGGGCCGCCAAGAGACCCAGTACTTC.

This chain joins TRBV30 and TRBJ1-3; D is possibly TRBD1 (6 bases). This CDR3 has 13 amino acids. Germline CDR1 GTSNPN, CDR2 SVGIG (reference sequence). Trimming shortened V by 8 bases and J by 4 bases, and 15 bases separated the two germline ends. CDR3 DNA: TGTGCCCTGGACAGCATCGGGGGAAACACCATATATTTT. Encoded protein: CALDSIGGNTIYF.

The chain carries TRBV7-6 and TRBJ2-7; no clear D gene. Trimming cost V 1 base and J 2 bases, with 18 bases left between them. The CDR3 is made up of 17 amino acids. Germline V gene lookup returns CDR1 SGHVS and CDR2 FNYEAQ. The CDR3 DNA reads as TGTGCCAGCAGCTTAGGGGTTACGGGCGCCCGAACCTACGAGCAGTACTTC. Its translation: CASSLGVTGARTYEQYF.

V gene TRBV5-4 combines with J gene TRBJ2-2; 10 positions match TRBD1. The CDR3 runs 16 residues. Germline V gene lookup returns CDR1 SGHNT and CDR2 YYREEE (reference sequence). Losses at the gene ends were 4 bases for V and 4 bases for J; bases not matched to a gene: 7. The CDR3, as DNA: TGTGCCAGCAGCGCCGGGACAGGGGTTTTCACCGGGGAGCTGTTTTTT. Translation gives CASSAGTGVFTGELFF.

CDR3: CASSPAHGGGETQYF. The CDR3 DNA reads TGTGCCAGCAGCCCCGCCCACGGGGGAGGGGAGACCCAGTACTTC. The chain employs TRBV7-2 and TRBJ2-5, with TRBD2 matching 7 bases. The CDR3 extends over 15 amino acids. V lost 5 bases, J lost 5 bases, and 11 bases stayed unmatched. Germline V gives CDR1 SGHTA, CDR2 FQGNSA.

The CDR3 is CASSARMNTGSYGYTF. DNA for the CDR3: TGTGCCAGCAGTGCCCGCATGAATACAGGCAGCTATGGCTACACCTTC. The chain carries TRBV2 and TRBJ1-2; D possibly corresponds to TRBD1 (5 bases). Germline V gene data show CDR1 as SNHLY and CDR2 as FYNNEI. The CDR3 totals 16 residues. V dropped 4 bases and J dropped 4 bases, with 19 bases sitting between them.

The chain links TRBV7-9 to TRBJ2-7; 11 bases match TRBD1. The CDR3 has 15 amino acids. CDR1 SEHNR and CDR2 FQNEAQ come from the germline V gene (reference sequence). V lost 5 bases to trimming and J lost 2 bases; unmatched junction nucleotides: 5. The CDR3 sequence: CASSKPGQGAYEQYF. DNA for the CDR3: TGTGCCAGCAGCAAACCGGGACAGGGGGCCTACGAGCAGTACTTC.

This chain links TRBV21-1 with TRBJ2-1; whether TRBD1, the table's D call, matches the DNA was not checked. TRBV21-1 is labeled a pseudogene. There are 20 residues in the CDR3. As DNA, the CDR3 is TGTGCCAGCAGCAAAGGCTTTTGGCCAATGAGGGGGCGCATCTACAATGAGCAGTTCTTC. It encodes CASSKGFWPMRGRIYNEQFF.

The V gene is TRBV29-1, the J gene TRBJ2-3; 7 nucleotides align to TRBD2. The junction had 0 bases not matched to a gene; V was cut back by 3 bases and J by 0 bases. The CDR3 sequence is 13 residues long. CDR1 and CDR2 from the germline V gene are SQVTM and ANQGSEA. CDR3 loop: CSVEGGSTDTQYF. The DNA for the CDR3 is TGCAGCGTTGAGGGGGGGAGCACAGATACGCAGTATTTT.

J is TRBJ2-5 and V is TRBV27; D is uncertain. This CDR3 has 14 residues. V was shortened by 0 bases and J by 2 bases, with 7 bases between the two germline ends. Looked up from germline, CDR1 is MNHEY and CDR2 is SMNVEV (reference sequence). DNA of the CDR3: TGTGCCAGCAGTTTATCGGGCATGCAAGAGACCCAGTACTTC. Protein sequence: CASSLSGMQETQYF.

This chain joins TRBV5-1 and TRBJ1-1; a possible D gene is TRBD1 (6 bases). V lost 2 bases to trimming and J lost 2 bases, with 10 bases between them. Germline V lookup: CDR1 SGHRS, CDR2 YFSETQ. The CDR3 covers 14 residues. This CDR3 is CASSFGTRNTEAFF. The CDR3 nucleotides are TGCGCCAGCAGCTTTGGGACACGCAACACTGAAGCTTTCTTT. The full variable domain, completed using reference TRBV5-1 and TRBJ1-1, is KAGVTQTPRYLIKTRGQQVTLSCSPISGHRSVSWYQQTPGQGLQFLFEYFSETQRNKGNFPGRFSGRQFSNSRSEMNVSTLELGDSALYLCASSFGTRNTEAFFGQGTRLTVV.

CDR3 sequence reads: CASSVGRGSTDTQYF. DNA for the CDR3: TGTGCCAGCAGCGTAGGGAGGGGGAGCACAGATACGCAGTATTTT. The V call is TRBV7-3, the J call TRBJ2-3; D perhaps matches TRBD2 (7 bases). The V gene lost 5 bases and the J gene lost 0 bases, with 12 bases spanning the gap. CDR1 is SGHTA, CDR2 FQGTGA, per germline. The CDR3 consists of 15 residues.

The chain employs TRBV11-2 and TRBJ2-4; 9 positions agree with TRBD1. V lost 4 bases and J lost 6; bases outside the gene matches: 1. The germline gives CDR1 SGHAT, CDR2 FQNNGV. The CDR3 loop spans 13 amino acids. In DNA, the CDR3 is TGTGCCAGCAGCTGGGGACAGGGAAACATTCAGTACTTC. Encoded protein: CASSWGQGNIQYF.

This chain's CDR3 is CASSYSLAGYEQFF. For the CDR3, the DNA is TGTGCCAGCAGTTACTCTCTAGCGGGATATGAGCAGTTCTTC. This sequence joins TRBV6-5 and TRBJ2-1, with 9 bases matching TRBD2. The germline gives CDR1 MNHEY, CDR2 SVGAGI. Unmatched junction bases numbered 2, after V lost 0 bases and J lost 8 bases. This CDR3 comprises 14 residues.

The chain employs TRBV9 and TRBJ1-2, with D possibly matching TRBD1 (6 bases). The CDR3 has 16 residues. The germline CDR1 and CDR2 sequences are SGDLS and YYNGEE. Trimming removed 2 bases at V and 7 bases at J, with 21 bases between. CDR3 amino acids: CASSVGGRISPIGYTF. In DNA, the CDR3 is TGTGCCAGCAGCGTTGGGGGCAGAATCTCCCCTATTGGCTACACCTTC.

The chain uses TRBV7-8 and TRBJ2-5; possibly TRBD1 for D (5 bases). Germline V gene data show CDR1 as SGHVS and CDR2 as FQNEAQ. There are 13 residues in the CDR3. Trimming took 5 bases from V and 4 from J, leaving 11 bases between them. CDR3 region: CASSTGISETQYF. In DNA form, the CDR3 reads TGTGCCAGCAGCACAGGAATTTCAGAGACCCAGTACTTC.

This chain links TRBV4-1 with TRBJ2-4, with D hard to call. The CDR3 is 17 residues long. Trimming removed 0 bases at V and 8 bases at J, with 20 bases between. From germline, CDR1 is MGHRA and CDR2 YSYEKL. As DNA, the CDR3 is TGCGCCAGCAGCCAAGATTATGAAGTGTTTGGATGGGACATTCAGTACTTC. This translates into CASSQDYEVFGWDIQYF.

V usage is TRBV18 and J usage is TRBJ2-7; the D gene is possibly TRBD1 (5 bases). The CDR3 covers 13 residues. CDR1 and CDR2 (germline): KGHSH, LQKENI. V was pared by 0 bases and J by 5 bases, with 8 bases between. The CDR3 coding sequence is TGTGCCAGCTCACCACCTTCAGGGAACGAGCAGTACTTC. Protein sequence: CASSPPSGNEQYF.

The V gene is TRBV7-9, the J gene TRBJ1-4, with TRBD1 matching over 8 bases. The trim removed 5 bases at V and 7 bases at J, leaving 6 bases unmatched. Germline V gives CDR1 SEHNR, CDR2 FQNEAQ (reference sequence). The CDR3 runs 14 residues. The CDR3 loop reads CASSHRDRREKLFF. CDR3 in DNA: TGTGCCAGCAGCCACCGGGACAGGCGTGAAAAACTGTTTTTT.

J is TRBJ2-3 and V is TRBV5-1; TRBD2 matches at 7 bases. Germline V gene sequence: CDR1 SGHRS, CDR2 YFSETQ. This CDR3 region has 15 residues. V lost 6 bases to trimming and J lost 1 base; unmatched junction nucleotides: 8. CDR3 DNA sequence: TGCGCCAGCAACATTGGACTAGGGGGCACAGATACGCAGTATTTT. Protein: CASNIGLGGTDTQYF.

The chain joins TRBV5-4 to TRBJ2-7; 14 bases are shared with TRBD2. The J call is doubtful: the DNA matches TRBJ2-5 better. This CDR3 has 16 residues. In germline, CDR1 is SGHNT, CDR2 YYREEE (reference sequence). The CDR3 DNA sequence: TGTGCCAGCAGCGCCGGGACTAGCGGGAGCCAAGAGACCCAGTACTTC. Translation gives CASSAGTSGSQETQYF.

There are a few counts of this clone. The V and J genes are TRBV6-5 and TRBJ2-4, with D possibly being TRBD1 or TRBD2 (5 bases each). The CDR3 length is 15 residues. The germline CDR1 and CDR2 sequences are MNHEY and SVGAGI. V was trimmed by 6 bases and J by 0 bases, leaving 12 bases between them. The CDR3 DNA follows: TGTGCCAGCAGCGACCTGGGGGAAGCCAAAAACATTCAGTACTTC. Translation: CASSDLGEAKNIQYF.